The rows below give T cell receptor beta chains drawn from one sample of a study of identical twins. TCRdb processed the 5' RACE reads anew with MiXCR; each CDR3 protein has one entry. This table has some 690,000 distinct CDR3 sequences, 21% appearing once. These same data were also listed under a study on T cells expressing NK-cell markers.

Sequencing was performed on PBMCs. The receptor source for this set is a woman aged 18-35 years in good health. Each CDR3 is given with its conserved first and last residue. A D gene is named only where the DNA matches it firmly. Clone size is not always given. Where it is, it says once, few, many or a class for expanded clones.

TRBV29-1,TRBJ2-1,.,TRBD1,CSVEKGTGDYNEQFF,TGCAGCGTTGAAAAAGGGACAGGGGACTACAATGAGCAGTTCTTC
TRBV10-3,TRBJ2-7,.,.,CAISDGGRPLDEQYF,TGTGCCATCAGTGACGGGGGGCGTCCCCTTGACGAGCAGTACTTC
TRBV12-3/TRBV12-4,TRBJ2-7,many,TRBD2,CASRAGTSLRYEQYF,TGTGCCAGCAGGGCGGGGACTAGCCTCAGGTACGAGCAGTACTTC
TRBV29-1,TRBJ1-1,few,.,CSVGGRGLNTEAFF,TGCAGCGTGGGGGGGCGGGGGCTGAACACTGAAGCTTTCTTT
TRBV6-1,TRBJ2-2,.,.,CASSPGDTNTGELFF,TGTGCCAGCAGTCCGGGGGACACGAACACCGGGGAGCTGTTTTTT
TRBV11-2,TRBJ1-5,.,.,CASSLSTRQPQHF,TGTGCCAGCAGCTTATCGACCAGGCAGCCCCAGCATTTT
TRBV7-2,TRBJ2-4,few,TRBD2,CASRPNSGGKNIQYF,TGTGCCAGCAGACCCAATAGCGGGGGAAAAAACATTCAGTACTTC
TRBV5-1,TRBJ2-7,.,TRBD1,CASRKLLGDRAYEQYF,TGCGCCAGCAGGAAACTATTGGGGGACAGGGCCTACGAGCAGTACTTC
TRBV12-5,TRBJ2-3,.,TRBD1,CASGEQGYSTDTQYF,TGTGCTAGTGGCGAACAGGGGTACAGCACAGATACGCAGTATTTT
TRBV5-1,TRBJ1-1,.,.,CASSLDEGSGAFF,TGCGCCAGCAGCTTGGACGAGGGGAGTGGCGCTTTCTTT
TRBV20-1,TRBJ2-1,.,.,CSARRPQGGEQFF,TGCAGTGCTAGACGCCCGCAGGGGGGAGAGCAGTTCTTC
TRBV27,TRBJ1-1,.,TRBD1,CASSDRDESEAFF,TGTGCCAGTTCGGACAGGGACGAGAGTGAAGCTTTCTTT
TRBV2,TRBJ2-3,many,TRBD2,CASSLLAGGPDTQYF,TGTGCCAGCAGTTTACTAGCGGGGGGGCCCGATACGCAGTATTTT
TRBV5-1,TRBJ2-7,few,.,CASSFLQESRYEQYF,TGCGCCAGCAGCTTCCTACAGGAATCGAGGTACGAGCAGTACTTC
TRBV20-1,TRBJ2-3,few,.,CSASKTRDTQYF,TGCAGTGCTAGCAAAACCAGAGATACGCAGTATTTT
TRBV7-9,TRBJ2-1,few,TRBD1,CASSPGTGGPYNEQFF,TGTGCCAGCAGCCCAGGGACAGGGGGTCCCTACAATGAGCAGTTCTTC
TRBV9,TRBJ1-2,few,TRBD1,CASSPGGAGGYTF,TGTGCCAGCAGTCCAGGGGGCGCGGGTGGCTACACCTTC
TRBV6-1,TRBJ1-4,many,.,CASSRLSSTGLFF,TGTGCCAGCAGCCGCCTATCGTCGACGGGACTGTTTTTT
TRBV12-3/TRBV12-4,TRBJ2-7,few,.,CASSLGPGVEQYF,TGTGCCAGCAGTTTAGGTCCAGGGGTAGAGCAGTACTTC
TRBV12-3/TRBV12-4,TRBJ1-4,.,.,CASSLEEAGEKLFF,TGTGCCAGCAGTTTAGAGGAGGCGGGTGAAAAACTGTTTTTT
TRBV20-1,TRBJ1-2,few,TRBD1,CSARAGGHGYTF,TGCAGTGCTAGAGCAGGGGGCCATGGCTACACCTTC
TRBV10-1,TRBJ2-3,.,.,CASSDTRGSRTDTQYF,TGCGCCAGCAGTGACACACGGGGGTCTCGAACAGATACGCAGTATTTT
TRBV20-1,TRBJ1-2,many,.,CSAIATTAYGYTF,TGCAGTGCTATAGCCACTACGGCCTATGGCTACACCTTC
TRBV12-3/TRBV12-4,TRBJ2-7,few,TRBD1,CASRPTGWGKQYF,TGTGCCAGCAGACCGACAGGGTGGGGGAAGCAGTACTTC
TRBV20-1,TRBJ2-1,.,TRBD2,CSVSSLAGFYNEQFF,TGCAGTGTCTCCTCACTAGCGGGCTTCTACAATGAGCAGTTCTTC
TRBV5-6,TRBJ2-3,.,.,CASSPSYGATDTQYF,TGTGCCAGCAGCCCATCCTATGGAGCGACAGATACGCAGTATTTT